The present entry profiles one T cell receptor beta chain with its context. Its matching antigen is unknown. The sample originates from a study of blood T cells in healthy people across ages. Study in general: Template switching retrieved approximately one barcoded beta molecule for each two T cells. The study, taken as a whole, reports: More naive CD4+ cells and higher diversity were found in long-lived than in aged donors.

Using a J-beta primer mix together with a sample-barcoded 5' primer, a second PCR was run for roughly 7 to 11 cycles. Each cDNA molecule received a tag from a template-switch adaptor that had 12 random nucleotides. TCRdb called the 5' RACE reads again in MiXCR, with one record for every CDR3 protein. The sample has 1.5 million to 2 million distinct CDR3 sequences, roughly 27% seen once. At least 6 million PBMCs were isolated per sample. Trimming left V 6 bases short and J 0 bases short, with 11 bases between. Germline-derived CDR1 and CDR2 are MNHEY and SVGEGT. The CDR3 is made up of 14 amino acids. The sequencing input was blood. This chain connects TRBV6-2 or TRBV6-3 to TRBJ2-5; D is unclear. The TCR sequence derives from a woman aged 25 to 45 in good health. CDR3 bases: TGTGCCAGCAGGTACCGCGCAGACCAAGAGACCCAGTACTTC. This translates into CASRYRADQETQYF.